The 13 T cell receptor beta chains below come from one sample, sequenced in a study of early T cells in non-severe SARS-CoV-2 infection. TCRdb itself ran the 5' RACE reads through MiXCR, one entry per CDR3 protein. Of roughly 52,000 distinct CDR3 sequences in the sample, 6.5% to 7.5% were seen once. This material consisted of whole blood, taken at baseline. These receptors were collected from an adult who was a healthcare worker with PCR-confirmed SARS-CoV-2 infection or an uninfected control (not recorded which).

J is TRBJ2-1 and V is TRBV7-9, with 8 nucleotides matching TRBD2. The V segment lost 0 bases and the J segment 2 bases; nucleotides outside the gene matches: 6. Per germline, CDR1 SEHNR and CDR2 FQNEAQ (reference sequence). This CDR3 has 17 residues. CDR3 loop: CASSLAYGAGAYNEQFF. CDR3 DNA: TGTGCCAGCAGCTTAGCGTACGGAGCGGGGGCCTACAATGAGCAGTTCTTC. Full variable domain (missing parts from reference TRBV7-9 and TRBJ2-1): DTGVSQNPRHKITKRGQNVTFRCDPISEHNRLYWYRQTLGQGPEFLTYFQNEAQLEKSRLLSDRFSAERPKGSFSTLEIQRTEQGDSAMYLCASSLAYGAGAYNEQFFGPGTRLTVL.

About this clonotype: This may stem from a read error, because a much larger clone lies one nucleotide away. V gene TRBV7-9 combines with J gene TRBJ2-5; 7 bases map to TRBD2. CDR1 is SEHNR and CDR2 is FQNEAQ in the germline V gene (reference sequence). The CDR3 is made up of 14 amino acids. The CDR3 loop reads CASSKGLGLETRYF. The CDR3 bases are TGTGCCAGCAGCAAGGGGCTCGGACTAGAGACCCGGTACTTC.

This clonotype was seen at least ten times. This chain connects TRBV30 to TRBJ1-1, with TRBD1 matching 7 bases. The germline gives CDR1 GTSNPN, CDR2 SVGIG (reference sequence). After removal of 1 base from V and 6 bases from J, the junction contained 17 bases not matched to a gene. The CDR3 runs to 17 residues. The CDR3 sequence is CAWSAINRDRPNPEAFF. DNA of the CDR3: TGTGCCTGGAGTGCCATTAACCGGGACAGACCTAATCCTGAAGCTTTCTTT.

About this clonotype: An end of the junction does not agree with germline; a read error may underlie this. This chain connects TRBV7-8 to TRBJ1-1; TRBD1 matches at 9 bases. This CDR3 comprises 15 residues. Germline CDR1 reads SGHVS; CDR2 reads FQNEAQ. CDR3: CVSSLVQGAGTEAFF. The DNA for the CDR3 is TGTGTCAGCAGCTTAGTACAGGGGGCAGGCACTGAAGCTTTCTTT.

This clonotype turned up a few times. The chain combines TRBV5-1 with TRBJ1-2; 7 positions agree with TRBD1. Losses at the gene ends were 3 bases for V and 2 bases for J; bases not matched to a gene: 4. From germline, CDR1 is SGHRS and CDR2 YFSETQ. The CDR3 consists of 14 residues. This chain's CDR3 is CASSYAGQNYGYTF. CDR3 DNA: TGCGCCAGCAGCTATGCGGGACAGAACTATGGCTACACCTTC.

There are a few counts of this clonotype. The chain employs TRBV7-2 and TRBJ2-7, with TRBD1 matching 10 bases. CDR3 length equals 17 residues. Germline trimming cut 4 bases from V and 1 base from J; bases unmatched to any gene: 10. Germline lookup yields CDR1 SGHTA and CDR2 FQGNSA. CDR3 in DNA: TGTGCCAGCAGCTCCTACAATCCGGGACAGGGGTCCTACGAGCAGTACTTC. Translation gives CASSSYNPGQGSYEQYF.

Ten or more counts support this clonotype. This chain connects TRBV7-2 to TRBJ1-5, with 7 bases identical to TRBD1. Trimming removed 5 bases from V and 7 bases from J; junction bases left unmatched: 11. This CDR3 is 15 amino acids long. The germline V gene has CDR1 SGHTA and CDR2 FQGNSA. This CDR3 reads CASSRTLTGDQPQHF. CDR3 sequence (DNA): TGTGCCAGCAGCCGCACCCTAACAGGGGACCAGCCCCAGCATTTT.

V is TRBV4-3 and J is TRBJ1-1; no firm D call. Germline lookup yields CDR1 LGHNA and CDR2 YSLEER. The CDR3 runs to 15 residues. V lost 1 base, J lost 1 base, and 10 bases lay in between. The CDR3 nucleotides read TGCGCCAGCAGCCAAGTGTACGGACCGAACACTGAAGCTTTCTTT. Protein product: CASSQVYGPNTEAFF.

This clonotype appeared many times. The chain joins TRBV28 to TRBJ2-3, with a tentative D call TRBD2 (7 bases). Trimming removed 6 bases at V and 2 bases at J, with 18 bases between. Germline values: CDR1 MDHEN, CDR2 SYDVKM. This CDR3 contains 16 residues. The CDR3 DNA reads as TGTGCCAGCAGCACCGCGGGGGCCACTAACACAGATACGCAGTATTTT. As protein: CASSTAGATNTDTQYF.

This clonotype was observed many times. This chain uses TRBV29-1 with TRBJ2-5; D perhaps matches TRBD1 (5 bases). CDR1 and CDR2 from the germline V gene are SQVTM and ANQGSEA. This CDR3 region has 12 residues. Trimming cost V 3 bases and J 2 bases, with 7 bases left between them. CDR3 DNA sequence: TGCAGCGTTGAGGGGCAGCAAGAGACCCAGTACTTC. It is translated as CSVEGQQETQYF. Looking up the rest from reference TRBV29-1 and TRBJ2-5 gives the full variable domain: SAVISQKPSRDICQRGTSLTIQCQVDSQVTMMFWYRQQPGQSLTLIATANQGSEATYESGFVIDKFPISRPNLTFSTLTVSNMSPEDSSIYLCSVEGQQETQYFGPGTRLLVL.

The rearrangement joins TRBV5-1 to TRBJ2-1, with 7 bases that match TRBD2. Germline CDR1 reads SGHRS; CDR2 reads YFSETQ. The CDR3 extends over 15 amino acids. V shed 3 bases and J 1 base; nucleotides not matched to a gene: 4. The CDR3: CASSSQAGSYNEQFF. CDR3 in DNA: TGCGCCAGCAGCTCTCAAGCGGGGTCCTACAATGAGCAGTTCTTC.

V is TRBV4-2 and J is TRBJ1-2; 7 nucleotides agree with TRBD1. This CDR3 spans 15 amino acids. Losses at the gene ends were 7 bases for V and 6 bases for J; bases not matched to a gene: 14. Per the germline V gene, CDR1 is LGHNA and CDR2 is YNFKEQ. The CDR3 loop is CASTPTRQGINGYTF. CDR3 coding DNA: TGTGCCAGCACCCCGACGAGACAGGGAATCAATGGCTACACCTTC.

With respect to this clonotype: With a much larger clone just one base away, this may be a read error. This CDR3 is CTSRARTASYGYTF. In DNA form, the CDR3 reads TGTACCAGCAGAGCGAGGACAGCCAGCTATGGCTACACCTTC. The chain recombines TRBV2 with TRBJ1-2; a possible D gene is TRBD1 (6 bases). This CDR3 contains 14 residues. Germline lookup yields CDR1 SNHLY and CDR2 FYNNEI.